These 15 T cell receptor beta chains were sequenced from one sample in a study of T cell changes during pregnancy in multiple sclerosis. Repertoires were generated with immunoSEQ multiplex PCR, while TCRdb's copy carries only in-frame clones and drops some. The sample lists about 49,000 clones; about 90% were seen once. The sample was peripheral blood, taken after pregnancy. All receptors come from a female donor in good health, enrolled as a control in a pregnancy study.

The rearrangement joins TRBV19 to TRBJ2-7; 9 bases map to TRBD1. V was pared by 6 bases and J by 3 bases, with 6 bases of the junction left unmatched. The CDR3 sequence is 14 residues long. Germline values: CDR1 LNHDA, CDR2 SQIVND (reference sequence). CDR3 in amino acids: CASRSRQGVYEQYF. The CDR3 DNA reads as TGTGCCAGTAGGAGCCGACAGGGGGTCTACGAGCAGTACTTC.

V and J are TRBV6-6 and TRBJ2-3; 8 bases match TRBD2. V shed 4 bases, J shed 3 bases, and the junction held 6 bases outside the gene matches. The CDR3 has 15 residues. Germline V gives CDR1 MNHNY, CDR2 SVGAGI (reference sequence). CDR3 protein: CASSFVAGLTDTQYF. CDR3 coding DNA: TGTGCCAGCAGTTTCGTAGCGGGGTTGACAGATACGCAGTATTTT.

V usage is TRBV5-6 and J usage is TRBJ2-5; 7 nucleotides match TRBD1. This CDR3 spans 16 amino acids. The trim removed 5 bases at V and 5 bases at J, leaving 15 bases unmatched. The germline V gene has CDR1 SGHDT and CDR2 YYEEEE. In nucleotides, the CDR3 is TGTGCCAGCAGTCCAGAGACAGGGCAAGAATGGGAGACCCAGTACTTC. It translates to CASSPETGQEWETQYF.

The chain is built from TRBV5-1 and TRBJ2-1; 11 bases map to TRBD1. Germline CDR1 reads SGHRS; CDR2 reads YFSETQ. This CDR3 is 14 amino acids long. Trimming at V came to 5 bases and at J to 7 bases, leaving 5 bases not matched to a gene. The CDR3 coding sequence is TGCGCCAGCAGGGGGACAGGGGGGGGAAATGAGCAGTTCTTC. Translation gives CASRGTGGGNEQFF.

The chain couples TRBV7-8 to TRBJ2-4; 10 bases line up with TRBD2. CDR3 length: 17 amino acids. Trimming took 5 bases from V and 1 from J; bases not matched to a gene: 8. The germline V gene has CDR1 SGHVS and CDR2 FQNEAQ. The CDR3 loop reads CASSLIAGGGAKNIQYF. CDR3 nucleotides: TGTGCCAGCAGCCTAATAGCGGGAGGTGGGGCCAAAAACATTCAGTACTTC.

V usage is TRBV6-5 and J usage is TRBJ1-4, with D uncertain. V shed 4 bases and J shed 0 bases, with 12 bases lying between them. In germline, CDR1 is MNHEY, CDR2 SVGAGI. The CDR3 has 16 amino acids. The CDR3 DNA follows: TGTGCCAGCAGTTCCTCTTACAGTGCAACTAATGAAAAACTGTTTTTT. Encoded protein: CASSSSYSATNEKLFF.

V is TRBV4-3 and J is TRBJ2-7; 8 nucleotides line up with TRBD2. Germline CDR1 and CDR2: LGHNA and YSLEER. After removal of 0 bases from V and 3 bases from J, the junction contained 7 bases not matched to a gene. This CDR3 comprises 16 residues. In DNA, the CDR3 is TGCGCCAGCAGCCAAGAGGTAGGCGGGGGGATCTACGAGCAGTACTTC. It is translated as CASSQEVGGGIYEQYF.

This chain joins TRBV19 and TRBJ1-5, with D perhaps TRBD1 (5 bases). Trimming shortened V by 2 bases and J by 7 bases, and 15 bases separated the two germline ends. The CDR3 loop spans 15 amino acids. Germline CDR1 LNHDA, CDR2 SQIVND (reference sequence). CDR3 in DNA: TGTGCCAGTAGTATATCGGACACCCTCAGCCAGCCCCAGCATTTT. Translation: CASSISDTLSQPQHF.

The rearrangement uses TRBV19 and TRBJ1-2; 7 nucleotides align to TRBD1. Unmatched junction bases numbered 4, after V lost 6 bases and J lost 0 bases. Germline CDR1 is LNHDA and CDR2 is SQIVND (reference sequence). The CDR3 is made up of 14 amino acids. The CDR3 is CASSTGVTNYGYTF. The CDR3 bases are TGTGCCAGTAGCACAGGGGTGACTAACTATGGCTACACCTTC.

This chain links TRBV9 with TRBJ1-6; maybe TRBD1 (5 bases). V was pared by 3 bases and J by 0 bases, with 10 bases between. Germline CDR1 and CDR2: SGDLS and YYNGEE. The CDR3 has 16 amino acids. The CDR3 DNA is TGTGCCAGCAGCGCAGGGTCTAGCTCCTATAATTCACCCCTCCACTTT. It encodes CASSAGSSSYNSPLHF. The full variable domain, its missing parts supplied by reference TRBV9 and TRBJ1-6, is DSGVTQTPKHLITATGQRVTLRCSPRSGDLSVYWYQQSLDQGLQFLIQYYNGEERAKGNILERFSAQQFPDLHSELNLSSLELGDSALYFCASSAGSSSYNSPLHFGNGTRLTVT.

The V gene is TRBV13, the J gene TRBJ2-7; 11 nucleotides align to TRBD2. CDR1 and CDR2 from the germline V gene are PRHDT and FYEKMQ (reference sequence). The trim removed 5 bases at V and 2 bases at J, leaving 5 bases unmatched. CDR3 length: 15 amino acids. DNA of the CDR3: TGTGCCAGCAGCCGGCGGGGACTAGCGGCCTACGAGCAGTACTTC. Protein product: CASSRRGLAAYEQYF.

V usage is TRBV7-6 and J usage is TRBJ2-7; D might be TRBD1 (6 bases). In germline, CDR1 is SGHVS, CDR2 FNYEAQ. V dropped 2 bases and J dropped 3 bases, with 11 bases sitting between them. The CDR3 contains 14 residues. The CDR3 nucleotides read TGTGCCAGCAGCTTAAGAGAACAGGGCTACGAGCAGTACTTC. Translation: CASSLREQGYEQYF.

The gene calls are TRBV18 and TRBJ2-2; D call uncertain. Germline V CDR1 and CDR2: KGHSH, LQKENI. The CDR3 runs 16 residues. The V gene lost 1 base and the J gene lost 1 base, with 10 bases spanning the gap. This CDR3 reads CASSPQEQLNTGELFF. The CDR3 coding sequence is TGTGCCAGCTCACCACAGGAGCAACTGAACACCGGGGAGCTGTTTTTT.

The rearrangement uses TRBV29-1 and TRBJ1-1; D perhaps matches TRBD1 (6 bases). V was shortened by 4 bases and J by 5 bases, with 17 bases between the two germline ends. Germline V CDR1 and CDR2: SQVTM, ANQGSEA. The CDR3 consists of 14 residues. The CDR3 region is CSVGYTGLGTEAFF. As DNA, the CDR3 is TGCAGCGTTGGCTATACAGGGCTGGGGACTGAAGCTTTCTTT.

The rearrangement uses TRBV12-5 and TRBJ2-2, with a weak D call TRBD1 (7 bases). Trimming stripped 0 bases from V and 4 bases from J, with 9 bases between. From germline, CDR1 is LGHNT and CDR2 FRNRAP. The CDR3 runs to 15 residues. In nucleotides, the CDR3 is TGTGCTAGTGGTTTGGTCAGGGGGGTCACCGGGGAGCTGTTTTTT. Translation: CASGLVRGVTGELFF. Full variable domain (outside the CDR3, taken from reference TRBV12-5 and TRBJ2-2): DARVTQTPRHKVTEMGQEVTMRCQPILGHNTVFWYRQTMMQGLELLAYFRNRAPLDDSGMPKDRFSAEMPDATLATLKIQPSEPRDSAVYFCASGLVRGVTGELFFGEGSRLTVL.